This T cell receptor beta chain stems from a study of metastatic and nonmetastatic thyroid tumors (dated by TCRdb to the early 2020s). About the investigation overall: For patients with malignant and with benign thyroid disease, the researchers compared repertoires between peripheral blood samples and tumor or nodule tissue samples. Overall study results and their limits: In both blood and tumor samples, TCR beta diversity was reported to be significantly higher in malignant tumors than in benign nodules.

The library came from PCR. Sequencer: Illumina HiSeq 4000. High-throughput sequencing was used to profile the TCR beta-chain CDR3 region of every patient. The paper's data handling went like this. A classifier to discriminate distant-metastatic papillary thyroid cancer patients was built from CDR3 differences across clinicopathological groups. Repertoire diversity was assessed with the Shannon index, and tumor-blood repertoire similarity with the Morisita-Horn index. The public reads were quality trimmed at Q25 with fastp and then assembled into clones with MiXCR by TCRdb, keeping productive beta chains. TCRdb, not the original authors, processed these V and J calls. The sample table contains 30,000 to 40,000 clones; only one count was recorded for approximately 19% of them. The ten largest clones add up to around a fifth of the sample. None of the patients had been given any treatment before thyroid surgery. The study retrospectively analysed patient clinical samples collected from about 2012 to 2018 using T-cell receptor beta sequencing.

Note on this clone: Its antigen is currently not known. Base quality data are lacking; no much larger clone is found one base away.

From the germline V gene (reference sequence), CDR1 is LNHNV and CDR2 is YYDKDF. The germline V and J ends show losses of 1 base and 7 bases respectively, and no gene match explains 2 bases of the junction. Its CDR3 holds 14 amino acids, cysteine through phenylalanine. Left in the record is the CDR3 DNA by itself, 42 bases read in frame from the first base. The rearrangement joined TRBV15 to TRBJ2-1; TRBD2 fits 9 bases in the junction. The sequencing input was blood. The source of this sequence is a female donor with papillary thyroid cancer or a benign thyroid nodule (not recorded which). Some clones in this sample may be carry-over from other donors' samples. The DNA reads TGTGCCACCAGCAGAGGACTAGCGGTGAATGAGCAGTTCTTC. This codes for CATSRGLAVNEQFF.